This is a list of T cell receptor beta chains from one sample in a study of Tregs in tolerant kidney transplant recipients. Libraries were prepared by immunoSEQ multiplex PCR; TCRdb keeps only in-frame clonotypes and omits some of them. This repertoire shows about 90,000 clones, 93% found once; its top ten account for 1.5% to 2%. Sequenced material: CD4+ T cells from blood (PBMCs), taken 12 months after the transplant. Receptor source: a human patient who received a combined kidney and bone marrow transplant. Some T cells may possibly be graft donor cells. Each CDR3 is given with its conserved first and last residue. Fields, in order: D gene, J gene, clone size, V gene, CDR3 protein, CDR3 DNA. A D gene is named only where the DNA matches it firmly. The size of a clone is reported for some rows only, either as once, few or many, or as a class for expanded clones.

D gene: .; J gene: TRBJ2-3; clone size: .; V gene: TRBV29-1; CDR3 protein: CSVDGVGPTDTQYF; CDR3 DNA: TGCAGCGTTGACGGGGTAGGGCCCACAGATACGCAGTATTTT
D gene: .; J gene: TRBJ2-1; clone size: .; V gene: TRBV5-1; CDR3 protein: CASSSTGTPSYNEQFF; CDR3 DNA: TGCGCCAGCAGCTCAACCGGGACACCCTCCTACAATGAGCAGTTCTTC
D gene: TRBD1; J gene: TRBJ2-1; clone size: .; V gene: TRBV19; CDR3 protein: CASRPGQSYNEQFF; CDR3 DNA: TGTGCCAGTAGGCCGGGACAGTCCTACAATGAGCAGTTCTTC
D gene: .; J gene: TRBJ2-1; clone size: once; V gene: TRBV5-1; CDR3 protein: CASSPVGSSYNEQFF; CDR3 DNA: TGCGCCAGCAGCCCCGTGGGGAGCTCCTACAATGAGCAGTTCTTC
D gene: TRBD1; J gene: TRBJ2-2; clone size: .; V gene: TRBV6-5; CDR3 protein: CASSRDRVAGELFF; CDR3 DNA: TGTGCCAGCAGCAGGGACAGGGTAGCCGGGGAGCTGTTTTTT
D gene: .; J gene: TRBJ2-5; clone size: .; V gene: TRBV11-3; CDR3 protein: CASSSLPTPTQYF; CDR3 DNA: TGTGCCAGCAGCTCTCTCCCGACACCTACCCAGTACTTC
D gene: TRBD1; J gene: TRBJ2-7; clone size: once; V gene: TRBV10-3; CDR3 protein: CAISEGGTGAPSYEQYF; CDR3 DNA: TGTGCCATCAGTGAAGGGGGTACAGGGGCACCCTCCTACGAGCAGTACTTC
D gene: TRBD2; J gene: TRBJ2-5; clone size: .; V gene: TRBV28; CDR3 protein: CASSYIAGIFEEETQYF; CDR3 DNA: TGTGCCAGCAGCTACATAGCGGGGATTTTCGAGGAAGAGACCCAGTACTTC
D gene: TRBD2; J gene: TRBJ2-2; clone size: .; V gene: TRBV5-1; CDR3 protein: CASSLTAGGPDGELFF; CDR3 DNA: TGCGCCAGCAGCTTGACAGCGGGGGGGCCGGACGGGGAGCTGTTTTTT
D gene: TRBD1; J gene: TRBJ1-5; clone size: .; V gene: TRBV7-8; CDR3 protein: CASSLVGTGGHQPQHF; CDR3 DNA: TGTGCCAGCAGCTTAGTGGGGACAGGGGGCCATCAGCCCCAGCATTTT
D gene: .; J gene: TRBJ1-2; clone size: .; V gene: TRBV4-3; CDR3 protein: CASSQDRVGGYTF; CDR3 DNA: TGCGCCAGCAGCCAAGACAGGGTTGGTGGCTACACCTTC
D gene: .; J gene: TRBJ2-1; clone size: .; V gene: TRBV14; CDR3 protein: CASSLGTNSYNEQFF; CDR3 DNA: TGTGCCAGCAGCCTCGGGACAAATTCCTACAATGAGCAGTTCTTC
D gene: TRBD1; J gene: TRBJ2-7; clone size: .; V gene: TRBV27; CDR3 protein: CASSWDRLTSYEQYF; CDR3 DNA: TGTGCCAGCAGTTGGGACAGGTTAACATCCTACGAGCAGTACTTC
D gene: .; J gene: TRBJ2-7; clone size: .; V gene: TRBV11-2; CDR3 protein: CASSLDIRQASYEQYF; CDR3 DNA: TGTGCCAGCAGCTTAGATATACGCCAGGCGTCCTACGAGCAGTACTTC
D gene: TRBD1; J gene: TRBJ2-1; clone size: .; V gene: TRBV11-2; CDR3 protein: CASSLTRDRVGEQFF; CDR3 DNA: TGTGCCAGCAGCTTAACCCGGGACAGGGTAGGCGAGCAGTTCTTC
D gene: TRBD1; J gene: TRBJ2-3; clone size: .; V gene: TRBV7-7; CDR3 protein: CASSLGQGAVDTQYF; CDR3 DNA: TGTGCCAGCAGCCTAGGACAGGGGGCTGTGGATACGCAGTATTTT
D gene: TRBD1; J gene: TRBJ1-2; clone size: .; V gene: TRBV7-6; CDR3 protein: CASSSRDRCYGYTF; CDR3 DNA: TGTGCCAGCAGCTCCCGGGACAGGTGCTATGGCTACACCTTC
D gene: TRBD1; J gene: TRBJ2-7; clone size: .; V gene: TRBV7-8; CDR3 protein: CASSAAGTDTYEQYF; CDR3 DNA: TGTGCCAGCAGCGCCGCCGGGACAGATACCTACGAGCAGTACTTC
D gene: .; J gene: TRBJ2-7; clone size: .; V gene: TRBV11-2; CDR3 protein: CASSRIWELSYEQYF; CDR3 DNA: TGTGCCAGCAGCCGCATCTGGGAGTTATCCTACGAGCAGTACTTC
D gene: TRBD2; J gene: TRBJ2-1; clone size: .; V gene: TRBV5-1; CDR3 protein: CASSLLAGVDNEQFF; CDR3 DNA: TGCGCCAGCAGCTTGCTAGCGGGAGTTGACAATGAGCAGTTCTTC
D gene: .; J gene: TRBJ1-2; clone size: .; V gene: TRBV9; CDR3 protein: CASSGRRGDLTNYGYTF; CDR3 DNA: TGTGCCAGCAGCGGACGGAGGGGCGACTTAACTAACTATGGCTACACCTTC
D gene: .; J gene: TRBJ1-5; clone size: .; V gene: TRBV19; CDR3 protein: CASTGGISNQPQHF; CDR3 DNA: TGTGCCAGTACTGGGGGGATCAGCAATCAGCCCCAGCATTTT
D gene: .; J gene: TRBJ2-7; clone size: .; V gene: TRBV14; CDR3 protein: CASSLYKGDSHEQYF; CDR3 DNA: TGTGCCAGCAGCCTTTATAAGGGGGATTCCCACGAGCAGTACTTC
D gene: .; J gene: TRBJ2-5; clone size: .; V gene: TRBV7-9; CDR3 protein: CASSGYRAPQETQYF; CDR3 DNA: TGTGCCAGCAGCGGGTACAGAGCCCCCCAAGAGACCCAGTACTTC